This T cell receptor (beta chain) emerged from a study of T cell repertoires in aging, cancer and after chemotherapy. Rearranged V-D-J TRB sequences were amplified with a mixed TRB-A/B primer pool. Each CDR3 protein is one row after TCRdb ran MiXCR on the multiplex PCR reads. Among some 15,000 distinct CDR3 sequences listed, about 50% were seen once. This CDR3 comprises 16 residues. V was pared by 0 bases and J by 0 bases, with 11 bases between. Germline CDR1 and CDR2: SGHKS and YYEKEE (reference sequence). Peripheral blood genomic DNA, not sorted cells or RNA, was the template. The receptor was isolated from a human donor in good health. The rearrangement joins TRBV5-5 to TRBJ2-3, with D tentatively TRBD2 (5 bases). The sample was blood. The CDR3 sequence is CASSLADGSSTDTQYF. For the CDR3, the DNA is TGTGCCAGCAGCTTGGCCGATGGGAGCAGCACAGATACGCAGTATTTT.